Reported below is one TCR beta chain. This entry comes from a study of blood T cell repertoires in COVID-19. About the study: Samples taken during acute and convalescent COVID-19 were collected in the United States, Italy and Spain.

Some clones are missing from TCRdb's copy, which holds only in-frame ones; the method was immunoSEQ multiplex PCR. The sample shows approximately 210,000 clones, about 85% of them seen only once. This sequence was found in a human donor in a cohort sampled during active COVID-19. Sequencing input: peripheral blood.

CDR3 nucleotide sequence: TGTGCCAGCAGACTACAGGAATTGGAGACCCAGTACTTC. Translating gives CASRLQELETQYF. The J gene is TRBJ2-5, the V gene TRBV2; D is possibly TRBD1 (5 bases). Germline V gives CDR1 SNHLY, CDR2 FYNNEI. V shed 6 bases and J shed 5 bases, with 13 bases lying between them. This CDR3 contains 13 residues.